What follows describes a single T cell receptor (beta chain). These data are taken from a study of blood T cell repertoires in COVID-19. Study-level background: There were acute and convalescent COVID-19 samples, and they came from the United States, Italy and Spain.

This CDR3 is 16 amino acids long. V dropped 1 base and J dropped 2; count of bases not matched to a gene: 6. In germline, CDR1 is SGHDT, CDR2 YYEEEE. Profiled with immunoSEQ multiplex PCR; TCRdb holds only in-frame clones, not every one. The table lists around 150,000 clones, around 87% of them singletons. The rearrangement links TRBV5-6 to TRBJ2-3; 8 bases agree with TRBD2. The sequence came from a man aged 45-65 years with active COVID-19. What was sequenced was peripheral blood. CDR3 sequence reads: CASSLLRGVVTDTQYF. The CDR3, as DNA: TGTGCCAGCAGCTTGTTGCGGGGGGTGGTCACAGATACGCAGTATTTT. The entire variable domain, with the rest obtained from reference TRBV5-6 and TRBJ2-3, is as follows: DAGVTQSPTHLIKTRGQQVTLRCSPKSGHDTVSWYQQALGQGPQFIFQYYEEEERQRGNFPDRFSGHQFPNYSSELNVNALLLGDSALYLCASSLLRGVVTDTQYFGPGTRLTVL.